These 25 T cell receptor beta chains were sequenced from one sample in a study of OX40 agonist ivuxolimab in advanced cancers. Here immunoSEQ multiplex PCR was the method, and the copy in TCRdb shows in-frame clones only, minus some. The data contain around 79,000 clones, around nine tenths of them singletons. The sample here was CD4+ or CD8+ T cells sorted from blood, taken in a trial of the OX40 agonist ivuxolimab. The receptors derive from an adult with an advanced solid tumor such as melanoma, head and neck, liver or kidney cancer.

V and J are TRBV5-8 and TRBJ1-5, with D unresolved. CDR3 length: 12 residues. Germline V lookup: CDR1 SGHTS, CDR2 YDEGEE. The germline V and J ends were trimmed by 3 bases and 6 bases, with 7 bases remaining between them. CDR3 residues: CASSSPFQPQHF. As DNA, the CDR3 is TGTGCCAGCAGCTCCCCATTTCAGCCCCAGCATTTT.

The V gene is TRBV29-1, the J gene TRBJ2-4; 9 bases fit TRBD1. The germline CDR1 and CDR2 sequences are SQVTM and ANQGSEA. The V segment lost 1 base and the J segment 14 bases; nucleotides outside the gene matches: 6. This CDR3 is built from 12 residues. CDR3 sequence: CSVEGDRGVEYF. The CDR3 DNA follows: TGCAGCGTTGAAGGTGACAGGGGGGTCGAGTACTTC.

The V and J genes are TRBV15 and TRBJ2-2; D call uncertain. Trimming cost V 1 base and J 6 bases, with 15 bases left between them. Germline values: CDR1 LNHNV, CDR2 YYDKDF (reference sequence). The length of the CDR3 is 16 residues. CDR3: CATSRVVGVGAGELFF. The CDR3 DNA reads as TGTGCCACCAGCAGAGTTGTTGGGGTGGGTGCCGGGGAGCTGTTTTTT. The full variable domain, completed using reference TRBV15 and TRBJ2-2, is DAMVIQNPRYQVTQFGKPVTLSCSQTLNHNVMYWYQQKSSQAPKLLFHYYDKDFNNEADTPDNFQSRRPNTSFCFLDIRSPGLGDTAMYLCATSRVVGVGAGELFFGEGSRLTVL.

The CDR3 sequence: CASSTGTIQETQYF. The CDR3 DNA sequence: TGTGCCAGCAGCACTGGGACCATCCAAGAGACCCAGTACTTC. The chain is built from TRBV5-6 and TRBJ2-5, with D perhaps assigned TRBD1 or TRBD2 (5 bases each). Trimming removed 4 bases from V and 1 base from J, with 11 bases in between. This CDR3 spans 14 amino acids. The germline CDR1 and CDR2 sequences are SGHDT and YYEEEE.

V and J are TRBV6-5 and TRBJ1-2; no clear D gene. The CDR3 runs 13 residues. The V gene's germline CDR1 is MNHEY and CDR2 SVGAGI. V was pared by 6 bases and J by 8 bases, with 16 bases between. The CDR3 DNA reads as TGTGCCAGCAGCCCCGGGCCACGCGCCGGCTACACCTTC. It translates to CASSPGPRAGYTF.

This rearrangement joins TRBV14 to TRBJ2-1, with TRBD2 matching 9 bases. The CDR3 consists of 16 residues. The ends lost 1 base at V and 9 bases at J; junction bases unmatched: 10. Germline CDR1 reads SGHDN; CDR2 reads FVKESK. The CDR3 bases are TGTGCCAGCAGCCAAGGCAGTCTAGCGGGGCGGACTGAGCAGTTCTTC. Translating gives CASSQGSLAGRTEQFF.

The rearrangement uses TRBV5-4 and TRBJ1-2; 9 bases agree with TRBD1. V was pared by 4 bases and J by 8 bases, with 6 bases of the junction left unmatched. This CDR3 spans 13 amino acids. Germline lookup yields CDR1 SGHNT and CDR2 YYREEE (reference sequence). CDR3 amino acids: CASSRDREYGYTF. In DNA, the CDR3 is TGTGCCAGCAGCCGGGACAGGGAGTACGGCTACACCTTC.

The genes are TRBV5-1 and TRBJ2-1; D is uncertain. Between the trimmed V and J ends, which lost 0 bases and 0 bases, there was a span of 13 bases. This CDR3 has 17 amino acids. CDR1 and CDR2 (germline): SGHRS, YFSETQ. CDR3 in DNA: TGCGCCAGCAGCTTGGGACCTCGCCTAAGCTCCTACAATGAGCAGTTCTTC. Protein sequence: CASSLGPRLSSYNEQFF.

The V gene is TRBV9, the J gene TRBJ2-1, with 14 bases identical to TRBD2. V was clipped by 4 bases and J by 6 bases; unmatched bases: 6. This CDR3 spans 16 amino acids. Germline V gene sequence: CDR1 SGDLS, CDR2 YYNGEE. The CDR3 region is CASSPRTSGGINEQFF. DNA for the CDR3: TGTGCCAGCAGCCCCCGGACTAGCGGGGGGATCAATGAGCAGTTCTTC.

The rearrangement links TRBV5-5 to TRBJ2-7; 7 positions agree with TRBD1. After removal of 4 bases from V and 5 bases from J, the junction contained 6 bases not matched to a gene. The CDR3 extends over 13 amino acids. Per the germline V gene, CDR1 is SGHKS and CDR2 is YYEKEE (reference sequence). The CDR3, as DNA: TGTGCCAGCAGCGGAACGACAGGGAACGAGCAGTACTTC. Amino acids: CASSGTTGNEQYF.

The gene calls are TRBV7-6 and TRBJ2-5; TRBD2 agrees at 10 bases. The J segment lost 5 bases and the V segment lost 0 bases, leaving 12 bases of the junction unmatched. The CDR3 is made up of 18 amino acids. Germline lookup yields CDR1 SGHVS and CDR2 FNYEAQ. CDR3 sequence (DNA): TGTGCCAGCAGCTTAGCTTGGAGCGGGGGGGCCGAGGGGGAGACCCAGTACTTC. Residues: CASSLAWSGGAEGETQYF.

This rearrangement joins TRBV28 to TRBJ2-3; 9 bases line up with TRBD1. The ends lost 6 bases at V and 1 base at J; junction bases unmatched: 5. CDR3 length: 15 amino acids. Germline V gene sequence: CDR1 MDHEN, CDR2 SYDVKM. CDR3 nucleotides: TGTGCCAGCAGGACGGGACAGGGAGGCACAGATACGCAGTATTTT. It encodes CASRTGQGGTDTQYF.

The chain is built from TRBV9 and TRBJ2-5, with a tentative D call TRBD1 (5 bases). Looked up from germline, CDR1 is SGDLS and CDR2 is YYNGEE. CDR3 length: 16 amino acids. Deletions cut 0 bases from V and 2 bases from J, with 14 bases between. DNA of the CDR3: TGTGCCAGCAGCGTAGAATTCCGGCAGGGACAAGAGACCCAGTACTTC. Encoded protein: CASSVEFRQGQETQYF.

The genes are TRBV5-1 and TRBJ1-2; a possible D gene is TRBD1 (6 bases). Germline V CDR1 and CDR2: SGHRS, YFSETQ. V was pared by 0 bases and J by 5 bases, with 14 bases between. The CDR3 is 15 residues long. Here the CDR3 DNA reads TGCGCCAGCAGCTTGGTCCCGGACAGCCCATATGGCTACACCTTC. Translated: CASSLVPDSPYGYTF.

The V gene is TRBV19, the J gene TRBJ1-2; 7 nucleotides align to TRBD1. Germline CDR1 and CDR2: LNHDA and SQIVND (reference sequence). The CDR3 loop spans 16 amino acids. The V segment lost 6 bases and the J segment 1 base; nucleotides outside the gene matches: 11. In DNA, the CDR3 is TGTGCCAGTAGCCCGAGGTCAGGGGGAGGTAACTATGGCTACACCTTC. Translating it yields CASSPRSGGGNYGYTF. The variable domain in full, completed from reference TRBV19 and TRBJ1-2, reads DGGITQSPKYLFRKEGQNVTLSCEQNLNHDAMYWYRQDPGQGLRLIYYSQIVNDFQKGDIAEGYSVSREKKESFPLTVTSAQKNPTAFYLCASSPRSGGGNYGYTFGSGTRLTVV.

V and J are TRBV6-1 and TRBJ1-1, with 9 bases that match TRBD1. The length of the CDR3 is 14 residues. J lost 5 bases, V lost 5 bases, and 6 bases had no gene match. Per the germline V gene, CDR1 is MNHNS and CDR2 is SASEGT. This CDR3 reads CASSKSGTGTEAFF. The CDR3 region has the DNA TGTGCCAGCAGTAAGTCCGGGACAGGGACTGAAGCTTTCTTT.

DNA of the CDR3: TGCGCCAGCAGCCAAGATCCAGCGGGAGGTTGGTACGAGCAGTACTTC. Translating it yields CASSQDPAGGWYEQYF. The J gene is TRBJ2-7, the V gene TRBV4-1; 9 bases are a match to TRBD2. The CDR3 is 16 residues long. The trim removed 0 bases at V and 4 bases at J, leaving 7 bases unmatched. The germline V gene has CDR1 MGHRA and CDR2 YSYEKL.

This clone appeared once. The chain is built from TRBV27 and TRBJ1-2; D unclear. Trimming took 6 bases from V and 1 from J, leaving 15 bases between them. This CDR3 contains 15 residues. Germline assignment: CDR1 MNHEY and CDR2 SMNVEV (reference sequence). Here the CDR3 DNA reads TGTGCCAGCAGAGCGGCGGGGAGCGGTAACTATGGCTACACCTTC. This gives the protein CASRAAGSGNYGYTF.

The J gene is TRBJ2-3, the V gene TRBV7-3, with D unclear. The germline V and J ends were trimmed by 5 bases and 0 bases, with 18 bases remaining between them. CDR1 SGHTA and CDR2 FQGTGA come from the germline V gene. The CDR3 loop spans 17 amino acids. The chain's CDR3 is CASSPRRRPASTDTQYF. The CDR3 DNA reads TGTGCCAGCAGCCCGAGAAGAAGACCCGCTAGCACAGATACGCAGTATTTT.

The chain joins TRBV5-1 to TRBJ2-5; D remains unclear. The CDR3 runs 13 residues. Germline lookup yields CDR1 SGHRS and CDR2 YFSETQ. The V gene lost 0 bases and the J gene lost 2 bases, with 5 bases spanning the gap. In DNA, the CDR3 is TGCGCCAGCAGCTTGGGGTCACAAGAGACCCAGTACTTC. It translates to CASSLGSQETQYF. Complete variable domain (other parts from reference TRBV5-1 and TRBJ2-5): KAGVTQTPRYLIKTRGQQVTLSCSPISGHRSVSWYQQTPGQGLQFLFEYFSETQRNKGNFPGRFSGRQFSNSRSEMNVSTLELGDSALYLCASSLGSQETQYFGPGTRLLVL.

This chain connects TRBV15 to TRBJ2-7; 11 positions agree with TRBD1. J lost 9 bases, V lost 0 bases, and 10 bases had no gene match. Germline lookup yields CDR1 LNHNV and CDR2 YYDKDF (reference sequence). The CDR3 contains 16 residues. CDR3 bases: TGTGCCACCAGCAGAGATGGAGGACAGGGGGCAGCCGCGCAGTACTTC. It is translated as CATSRDGGQGAAAQYF.

This chain joins TRBV19 and TRBJ1-1; 7 positions match TRBD1. The germline V gene has CDR1 LNHDA and CDR2 SQIVND (reference sequence). V gave up 5 bases and J gave up 1 base; unmatched junction bases: 4. This CDR3 spans 14 amino acids. DNA for the CDR3: TGTGCCAGTAGTGCTGGGACAGCGAACACTGAAGCTTTCTTT. Protein sequence: CASSAGTANTEAFF.

J is TRBJ2-7 and V is TRBV19; D not certain. The CDR3 sequence is 9 residues long. Germline CDR1 reads LNHDA; CDR2 reads SQIVND (reference sequence). The V and J ends lost 8 bases and 5 bases respectively, with 4 bases between them. CDR3 in DNA: TGTGCCAGTGGGGACGAGCAGTACTTC. Its translation is CASGDEQYF.

The gene calls are TRBV19 and TRBJ2-3; TRBD1 is a possible D gene (6 bases). There are 17 residues in the CDR3. CDR1 is LNHDA, CDR2 SQIVND, per germline (reference sequence). V shed 7 bases and J shed 4 bases, with 24 bases lying between them. The DNA for the CDR3 is TGTGCCAGTACCCCCCGCTACAGGGTATTGAAGGCAGATACGCAGTATTTT. Translated, it gives CASTPRYRVLKADTQYF.

The chain recombines TRBV6-5 with TRBJ2-7; D is ambiguous. In germline, CDR1 is MNHEY, CDR2 SVGAGI. The CDR3 has 12 amino acids. Trimming stripped 6 bases from V and 6 bases from J, with 12 bases between. CDR3 nucleotide sequence: TGTGCCAGCAGCAAAACCGTCGCCGAGCAGTACTTC. Amino acids: CASSKTVAEQYF.